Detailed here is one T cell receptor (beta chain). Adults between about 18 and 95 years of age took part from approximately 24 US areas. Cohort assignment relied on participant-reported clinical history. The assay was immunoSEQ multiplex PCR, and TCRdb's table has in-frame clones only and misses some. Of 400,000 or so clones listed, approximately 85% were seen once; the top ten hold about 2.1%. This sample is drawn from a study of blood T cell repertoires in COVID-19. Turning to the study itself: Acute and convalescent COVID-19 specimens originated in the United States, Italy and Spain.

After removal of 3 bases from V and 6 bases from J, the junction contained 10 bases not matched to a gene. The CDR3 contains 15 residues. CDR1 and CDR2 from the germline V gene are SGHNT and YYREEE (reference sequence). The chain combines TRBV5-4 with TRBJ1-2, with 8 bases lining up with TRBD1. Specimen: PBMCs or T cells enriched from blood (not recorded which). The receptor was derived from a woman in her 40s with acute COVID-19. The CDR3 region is CASSYLPQGANGYTF. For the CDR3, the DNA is TGTGCCAGCAGCTACCTCCCTCAGGGGGCAAATGGCTACACCTTC.